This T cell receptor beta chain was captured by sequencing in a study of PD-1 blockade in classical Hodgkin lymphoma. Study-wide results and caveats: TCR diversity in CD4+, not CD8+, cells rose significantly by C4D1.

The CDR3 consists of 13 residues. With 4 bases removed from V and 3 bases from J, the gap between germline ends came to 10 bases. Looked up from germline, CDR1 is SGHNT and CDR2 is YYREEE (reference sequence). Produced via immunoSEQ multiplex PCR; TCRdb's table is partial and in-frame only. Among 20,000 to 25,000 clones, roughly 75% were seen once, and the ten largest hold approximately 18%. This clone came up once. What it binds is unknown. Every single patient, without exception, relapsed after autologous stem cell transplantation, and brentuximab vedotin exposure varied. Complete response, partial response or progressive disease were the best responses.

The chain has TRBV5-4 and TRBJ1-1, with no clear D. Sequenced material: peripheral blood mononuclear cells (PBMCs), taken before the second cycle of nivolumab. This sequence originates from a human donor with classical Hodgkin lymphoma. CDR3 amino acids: CASSRGSDTEAFF. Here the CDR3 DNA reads TGTGCCAGCAGCCGAGGGTCTGACACTGAAGCTTTCTTT. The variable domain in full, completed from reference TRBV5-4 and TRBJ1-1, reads ETGVTQSPTHLIKTRGQQVTLRCSSQSGHNTVSWYQQALGQGPQFIFQYYREEENGRGNFPPRFSGLQFPNYSSELNVNALELDDSALYLCASSRGSDTEAFFGQGTRLTVV.